The T cell receptor beta chain described here comes from a study of CD8 T cells in Susac syndrome. An amount of RNA that ranged from 0.5 to 1 ug was reverse transcribed with random hexamers. The TCR beta CDR3 was amplified by immunoSEQ multiplex PCR across 54 Vbeta, 13 Jbeta. In TCRdb, the immunoSEQ multiplex PCR reads were re-called with MiXCR into one record per CDR3 protein. The sample yields about 190,000 distinct CDR3 sequences, over 85% seen once. A remark on this clonotype: Its antigen remains unidentified.

With 5 bases removed from V and 0 bases from J, the gap between germline ends came to 13 bases. The CDR3 contains 16 residues. The germline V gene has CDR1 SSHAT and CDR2 FNYEAQ (reference sequence). Controls comprised healthy donors matched for age and sex. TEMRA cells were FACS-enriched and CD8+ and CD4+ T cells negatively isolated. Overall study results and limits: The study recognized that the number of individuals in its TCR sequencing and HLA analysis was relatively small.

What was sequenced was CD4+ T cells from PBMCs. The receptor was derived from a human donor in good health. The chain joins TRBV7-7 to TRBJ2-2; D not certain. The CDR3 reads CASSPDTNTNTGELFF. The CDR3 bases are TGTGCCAGCAGCCCCGACACCAATACGAACACCGGGGAGCTGTTTTTT.